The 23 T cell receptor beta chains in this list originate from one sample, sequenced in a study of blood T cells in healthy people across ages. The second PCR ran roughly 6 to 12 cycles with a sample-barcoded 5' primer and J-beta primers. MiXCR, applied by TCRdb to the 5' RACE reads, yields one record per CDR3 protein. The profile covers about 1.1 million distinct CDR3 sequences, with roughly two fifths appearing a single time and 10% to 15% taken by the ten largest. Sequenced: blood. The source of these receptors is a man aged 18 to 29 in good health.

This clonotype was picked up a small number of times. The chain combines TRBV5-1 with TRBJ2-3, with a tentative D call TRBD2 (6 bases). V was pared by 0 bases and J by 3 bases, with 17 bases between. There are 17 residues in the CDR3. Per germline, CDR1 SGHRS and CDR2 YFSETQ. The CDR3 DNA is TGCGCCAGCAGCTTGGGATTTCTGGCGGGGATGACAGATACGCAGTATTTT. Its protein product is CASSLGFLAGMTDTQYF.

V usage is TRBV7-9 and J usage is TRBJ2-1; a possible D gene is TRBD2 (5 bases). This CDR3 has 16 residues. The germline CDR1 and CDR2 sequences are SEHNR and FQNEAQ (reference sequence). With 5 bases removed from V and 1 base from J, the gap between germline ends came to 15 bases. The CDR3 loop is CASSPPASRSYNEQFF. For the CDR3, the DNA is TGTGCCAGCAGCCCGCCAGCTAGCAGGTCCTACAATGAGCAGTTCTTC.

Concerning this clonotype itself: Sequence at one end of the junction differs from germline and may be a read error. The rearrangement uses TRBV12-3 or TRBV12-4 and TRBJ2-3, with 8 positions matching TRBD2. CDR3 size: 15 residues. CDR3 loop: CACRPRQTSADTQYF. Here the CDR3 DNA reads TGTGCCTGCAGACCGCGACAGACTAGCGCAGATACGCAGTATTTT.

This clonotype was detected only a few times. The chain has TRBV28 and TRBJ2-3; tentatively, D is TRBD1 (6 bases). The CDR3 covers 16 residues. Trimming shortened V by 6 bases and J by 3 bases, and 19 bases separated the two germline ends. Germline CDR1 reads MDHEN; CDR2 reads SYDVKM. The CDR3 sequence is CASSTRGGIRTDTQYF. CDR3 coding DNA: TGTGCCAGCAGCACTCGTGGGGGCATAAGGACAGATACGCAGTATTTT.

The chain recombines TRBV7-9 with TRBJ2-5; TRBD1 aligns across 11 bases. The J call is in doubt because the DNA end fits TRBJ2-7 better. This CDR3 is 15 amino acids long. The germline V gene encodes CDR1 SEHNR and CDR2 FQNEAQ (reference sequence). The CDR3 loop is CASSSDRGRVYEQYF. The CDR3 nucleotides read TGTGCCAGCAGCTCGGACAGGGGGCGAGTCTACGAGCAGTACTTC.

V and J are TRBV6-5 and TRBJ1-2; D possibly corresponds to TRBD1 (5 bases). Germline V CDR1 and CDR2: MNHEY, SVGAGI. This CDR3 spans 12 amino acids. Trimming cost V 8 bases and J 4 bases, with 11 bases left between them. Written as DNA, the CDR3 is TGTGCCAGCTCAAAGGGGCCCTATGGCTACACCTTC. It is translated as CASSKGPYGYTF.

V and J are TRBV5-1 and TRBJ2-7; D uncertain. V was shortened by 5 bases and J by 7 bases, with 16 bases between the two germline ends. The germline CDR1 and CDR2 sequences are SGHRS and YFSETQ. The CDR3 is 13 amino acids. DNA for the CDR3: TGCGCCAGCAGTCTACGGGCGGAGAATGAGCAGTACTTC. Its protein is CASSLRAENEQYF.

The CDR3 here is CASSAQGRNEGKLFF. The CDR3 DNA is TGTGCCAGCAGCGCACAGGGGAGGAATGAGGGAAAACTGTTTTTT. V usage is TRBV7-9 and J usage is TRBJ1-4; 7 bases line up with TRBD1. The CDR3 has 15 amino acids. Germline CDR1 is SEHNR and CDR2 is FQNEAQ (reference sequence). V lost 5 bases to trimming and J lost 10 bases; unmatched junction nucleotides: 13.

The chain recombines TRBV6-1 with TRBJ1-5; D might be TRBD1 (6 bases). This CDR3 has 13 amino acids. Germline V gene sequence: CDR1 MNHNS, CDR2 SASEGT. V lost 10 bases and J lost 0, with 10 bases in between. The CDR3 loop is CATGDYSNQPQHF. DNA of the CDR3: TGTGCCACAGGGGATTATAGCAATCAGCCCCAGCATTTT.

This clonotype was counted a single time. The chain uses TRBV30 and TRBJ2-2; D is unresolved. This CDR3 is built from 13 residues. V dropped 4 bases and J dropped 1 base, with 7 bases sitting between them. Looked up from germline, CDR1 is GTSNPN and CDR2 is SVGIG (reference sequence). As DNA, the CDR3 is TGTGCCTGGACCGACGGGAACACCGGGGAGCTGTTTTTT. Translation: CAWTDGNTGELFF.

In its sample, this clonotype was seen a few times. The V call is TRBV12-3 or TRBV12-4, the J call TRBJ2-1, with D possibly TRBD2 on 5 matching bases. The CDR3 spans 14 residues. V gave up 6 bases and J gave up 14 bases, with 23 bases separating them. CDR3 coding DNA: TGTGCCAGCAGGATGGAGCGGCGCACGCGTGTTAAGTTCTTC. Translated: CASRMERRTRVKFF.

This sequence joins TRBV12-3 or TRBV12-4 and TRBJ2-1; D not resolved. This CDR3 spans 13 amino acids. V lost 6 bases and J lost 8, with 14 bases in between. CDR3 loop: CASRIRIRDEQFF. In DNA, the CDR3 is TGTGCCAGCAGGATCAGGATAAGGGATGAGCAGTTCTTC.

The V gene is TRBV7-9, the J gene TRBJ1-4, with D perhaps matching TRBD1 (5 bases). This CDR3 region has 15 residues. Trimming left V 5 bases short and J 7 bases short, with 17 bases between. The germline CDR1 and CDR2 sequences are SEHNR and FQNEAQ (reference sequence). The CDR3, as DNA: TGTGCCAGCAGCCCCCCTGGCCGCGGGGGTGAAAAACTGTTTTTT. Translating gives CASSPPGRGGEKLFF. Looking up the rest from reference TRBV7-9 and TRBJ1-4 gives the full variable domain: DTGVSQNPRHKITKRGQNVTFRCDPISEHNRLYWYRQTLGQGPEFLTYFQNEAQLEKSRLLSDRFSAERPKGSFSTLEIQRTEQGDSAMYLCASSPPGRGGEKLFFGSGTQLSVL.

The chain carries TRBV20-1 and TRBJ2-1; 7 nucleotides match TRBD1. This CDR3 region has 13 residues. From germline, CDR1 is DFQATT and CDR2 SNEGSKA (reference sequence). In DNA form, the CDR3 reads TGCAGCACGACCGGGACAGCCTACAATGAGCAGTTCTTC. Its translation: CSTTGTAYNEQFF.

CDR3 sequence: CASTRGGKTYNEQFF. CDR3 in DNA: TGTGCCAGCACGCGAGGGGGTAAGACCTACAATGAGCAGTTCTTC. The chain joins TRBV6-5 to TRBJ2-1, with D possibly being TRBD1 (6 bases). Trimming left V 7 bases short and J 2 bases short, with 15 bases between. This CDR3 has 15 residues. Per germline, CDR1 MNHEY and CDR2 SVGAGI.

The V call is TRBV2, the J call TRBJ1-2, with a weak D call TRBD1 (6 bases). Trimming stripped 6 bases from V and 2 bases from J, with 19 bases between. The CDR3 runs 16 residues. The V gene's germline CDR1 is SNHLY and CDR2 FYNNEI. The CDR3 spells CASSSMDSRPNYGYTF. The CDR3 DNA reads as TGTGCCAGCAGCAGCATGGACAGTAGACCCAACTATGGCTACACCTTC.

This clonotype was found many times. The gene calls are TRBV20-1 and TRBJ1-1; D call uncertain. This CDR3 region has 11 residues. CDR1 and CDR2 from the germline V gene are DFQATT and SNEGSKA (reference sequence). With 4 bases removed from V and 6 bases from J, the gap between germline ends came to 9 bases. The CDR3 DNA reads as TGCAGTGCTACCCGACACGCTGAAGCTTTCTTT. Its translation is CSATRHAEAFF.

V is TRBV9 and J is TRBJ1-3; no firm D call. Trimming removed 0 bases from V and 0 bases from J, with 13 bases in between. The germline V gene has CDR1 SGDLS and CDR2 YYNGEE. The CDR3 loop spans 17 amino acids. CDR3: CASSVGPPGLSGNTIYF. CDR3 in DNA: TGTGCCAGCAGCGTAGGCCCCCCCGGTCTCTCTGGAAACACCATATATTTT.

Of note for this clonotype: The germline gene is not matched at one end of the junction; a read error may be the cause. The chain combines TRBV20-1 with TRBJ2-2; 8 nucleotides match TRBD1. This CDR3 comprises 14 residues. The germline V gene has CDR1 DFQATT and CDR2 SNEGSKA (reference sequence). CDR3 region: CSARDRGSTGELFF. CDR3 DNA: TGCAGTGCGAGAGACAGGGGAAGCACCGGGGAGCTGTTTTTT.

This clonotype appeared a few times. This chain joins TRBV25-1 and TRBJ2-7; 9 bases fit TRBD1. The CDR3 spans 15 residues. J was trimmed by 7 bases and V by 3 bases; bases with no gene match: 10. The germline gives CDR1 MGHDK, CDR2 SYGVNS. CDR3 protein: CASSESKTGGLEQYF. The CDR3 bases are TGTGCCAGCAGTGAGTCTAAGACAGGGGGACTTGAGCAGTACTTC.

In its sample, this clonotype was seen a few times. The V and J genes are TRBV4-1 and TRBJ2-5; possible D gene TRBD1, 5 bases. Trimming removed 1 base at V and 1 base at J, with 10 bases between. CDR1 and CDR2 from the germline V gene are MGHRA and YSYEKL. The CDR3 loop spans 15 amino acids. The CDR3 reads CASSQVQGLQETQYF. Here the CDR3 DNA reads TGCGCCAGCAGCCAAGTGCAGGGTCTCCAAGAGACCCAGTACTTC.

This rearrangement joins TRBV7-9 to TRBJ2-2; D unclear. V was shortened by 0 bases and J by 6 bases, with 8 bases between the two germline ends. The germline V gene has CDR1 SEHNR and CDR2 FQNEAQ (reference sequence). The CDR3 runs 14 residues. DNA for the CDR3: TGTGCCAGCAGCTTAGCGTGGCGTCCCGGGGAGCTGTTTTTT. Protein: CASSLAWRPGELFF. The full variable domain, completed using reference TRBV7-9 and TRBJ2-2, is DTGVSQNPRHKITKRGQNVTFRCDPISEHNRLYWYRQTLGQGPEFLTYFQNEAQLEKSRLLSDRFSAERPKGSFSTLEIQRTEQGDSAMYLCASSLAWRPGELFFGEGSRLTVL.

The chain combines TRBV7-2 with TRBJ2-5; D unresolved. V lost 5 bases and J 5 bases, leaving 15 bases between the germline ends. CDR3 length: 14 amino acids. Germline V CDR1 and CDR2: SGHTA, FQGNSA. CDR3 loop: CASSVRSGEETQYF. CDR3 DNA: TGTGCCAGCAGCGTAAGGTCTGGCGAGGAGACCCAGTACTTC.